The TCR beta chain described here comes from a study of cytomegalovirus exposure and HLA in healthy donors. Study observations and caveats: Some TCR beta chains (around 180 of them) were listed as cytomegalovirus-associated.

V trimming: 7 bases; J trimming: 3 bases; junction bases outside the gene matches: 15. CDR1 is MDHEN and CDR2 is SYDVKM in the germline V gene. This CDR3 has 16 residues. Regarding this clone: Its antigen is unidentified.

The PCR used 60 Vbeta and 13 Jbeta primers. Assay used: immunoSEQ multiplex PCR; TCRdb lists only in-frame clones, some missing. The data hold 100,000 to 150,000 clones, with 84% observed a single time. V usage is TRBV28 and J usage is TRBJ2-7; TRBD1 matches 7 bases. Source material: PBMCs. This TCR came from a woman aged 18 to 35 in good health and CMV-seropositive. The CDR3 is CASTSGNTGDFYEQYF. CDR3 in DNA: TGTGCCAGCACCTCGGGGAACACAGGGGATTTCTACGAGCAGTACTTC.